The 20 T cell receptor beta chains given below trace back to one sample, sequenced in a study of T cells after yellow fever vaccination. TCRdb reanalysed the 5' RACE reads using MiXCR and keeps one entry per CDR3 protein. Among under 300,000 distinct CDR3 sequences listed, 6.9% were seen once. The material sequenced was CD4+ T cells sorted from PBMCs, taken 15 days after the yellow fever booster vaccination. The receptors derive from a man younger than 45 who received the YFV17D yellow fever vaccine.

The chain combines TRBV20-1 with TRBJ2-2; tentative D call: TRBD1 (5 bases). V was pared by 4 bases and J by 0 bases, with 12 bases between. Germline V gene lookup returns CDR1 DFQATT and CDR2 SNEGSKA (reference sequence). The CDR3 runs 15 residues. The CDR3 is CSAKGRPANTGELFF. In DNA, the CDR3 is TGCAGTGCTAAGGGGCGGCCTGCGAACACCGGGGAGCTGTTTTTT.

This clonotype has a handful of counts. The V gene is TRBV29-1, the J gene TRBJ2-1; 9 bases are shared with TRBD1. This CDR3 comprises 13 residues. Germline lookup yields CDR1 SQVTM and CDR2 ANQGSEA. Trimming at V came to 6 bases and at J to 8 bases, leaving 8 bases not matched to a gene. In DNA form, the CDR3 reads TGCAGCGTCTCCGGGACAGGGATGGATGAGCAGTTCTTC. This encodes CSVSGTGMDEQFF.

This chain connects TRBV4-2 to TRBJ2-3; D uncertain. CDR3 length: 13 residues. CDR1 and CDR2 (germline): LGHNA, YNFKEQ. Trimming shortened V by 0 bases and J by 7 bases, and 8 bases separated the two germline ends. In nucleotides, the CDR3 is TGTGCCAGCAGCCAAGATATCAGGAATACGCAGTATTTT. Translation: CASSQDIRNTQYF.

This chain links TRBV18 with TRBJ2-7; a weak D match, TRBD1 (5 bases). The V and J ends lost 4 bases and 3 bases respectively, with 16 bases between them. This CDR3 has 15 residues. The germline gives CDR1 KGHSH, CDR2 LQKENI. The CDR3 bases are TGTGCCAGCTCACGACAGAGAACTAATTTCTACGAGCAGTACTTC. Encoded protein: CASSRQRTNFYEQYF.

This clonotype was observed at least ten times. The gene calls are TRBV12-3 or TRBV12-4 and TRBJ2-7; 7 nucleotides align to TRBD1. Trimming removed 6 bases from V and 0 bases from J; junction bases left unmatched: 2. The CDR3 extends over 13 amino acids. The CDR3 region is CASRQGYSYEQYF. The DNA of the CDR3 is TGTGCCAGCAGACAGGGGTACTCCTACGAGCAGTACTTC.

The table lists this clonotype with a few counts. The gene calls are TRBV4-1 and TRBJ2-2; D possibly corresponds to TRBD1 (5 bases). Looked up from germline, CDR1 is MGHRA and CDR2 is YSYEKL. The CDR3 loop spans 16 amino acids. V was cut by 3 bases and J by 4 bases, with 15 bases left in between. CDR3 loop: CASSQEGVGGTGELFF. In DNA, the CDR3 is TGCGCCAGCAGCCAGGAAGGGGTTGGTGGCACCGGGGAGCTGTTTTTT.

With respect to this clonotype: This clone may be a read error of a much larger clone one base away. This chain connects TRBV5-1 to TRBJ2-2, with 8 positions matching TRBD1. This CDR3 contains 14 residues. V was pared by 2 bases and J by 4 bases, with 1 base of the junction left unmatched. Per the germline V gene, CDR1 is SGHRS and CDR2 is YFSETQ. The CDR3 sequence is CASSFGTGTGELFF. The DNA of the CDR3 is TGCGCCAGCAGCTTTGGGACAGGCACCGGGGAGCTGTTTTTT.

The chain links TRBV10-2 to TRBJ2-1; the D gene is possibly TRBD2 (5 bases). In germline, CDR1 is WSHSY, CDR2 SAAADI. V was cut by 5 bases and J by 2 bases, with 10 bases left in between. This CDR3 has 14 amino acids. In DNA, the CDR3 is TGCGCCAGCAGTAACCAGCGGACCTACAATGAGCAGTTCTTC. Translation: CASSNQRTYNEQFF.

This chain links TRBV28 with TRBJ1-3, with a tentative D call TRBD1 (5 bases). The CDR3 has 14 residues. V gave up 2 bases and J gave up 5 bases, with 10 bases separating them. Germline CDR1 is MDHEN and CDR2 is SYDVKM. The CDR3 sequence: CASSLKEGRNTIYF. The CDR3 DNA follows: TGTGCCAGCAGTTTAAAGGAGGGGAGAAACACCATATATTTT.

V and J are TRBV7-2 and TRBJ1-1, with D unclear. V was shortened by 5 bases and J by 0 bases, with 22 bases between the two germline ends. Germline loops: CDR1 SGHTA, CDR2 FQGNSA. The CDR3 has 18 amino acids. The CDR3 reads CASSLSAGSIGVNTEAFF. In DNA, the CDR3 is TGTGCCAGCAGCCTTAGCGCCGGGTCAATCGGGGTGAACACTGAAGCTTTCTTT.

This clonotype has just one count. A much larger clone lies a single base off, so this may be a read error. The V and J genes are TRBV5-1 and TRBJ2-1; D call uncertain. The CDR3 spans 14 residues. The V and J ends lost 4 bases and 7 bases respectively, with 15 bases between them. Per germline, CDR1 SGHRS and CDR2 YFSETQ. This chain's CDR3 is CASSLASERNEQFF. CDR3 nucleotide sequence: TGCGCCAGCAGCCTGGCGAGCGAGAGGAATGAGCAGTTCTTC. Complete variable domain (other parts from reference TRBV5-1 and TRBJ2-1): KAGVTQTPRYLIKTRGQQVTLSCSPISGHRSVSWYQQTPGQGLQFLFEYFSETQRNKGNFPGRFSGRQFSNSRSEMNVSTLELGDSALYLCASSLASERNEQFFGPGTRLTVL.

This clonotype was observed a few times. In nucleotides, the CDR3 is TGTGCCAGCAGCTATACACCGATACCAAATAGCGGGAGATACAATGAGCAGTTCTTC. Encoded protein: CASSYTPIPNSGRYNEQFF. The chain employs TRBV11-2 and TRBJ2-1; 9 bases agree with TRBD2. V was pared by 4 bases and J by 4 bases, with 17 bases of the junction left unmatched. Germline V gives CDR1 SGHAT, CDR2 FQNNGV. This CDR3 region has 19 residues.

The CDR3 reads CASSPKGTSGRLAGANVLTF. The CDR3 region has the DNA TGTGCCAGCAGCCCAAAAGGGACTAGCGGGAGGCTGGCTGGGGCCAACGTCCTGACTTTC. The chain has TRBV11-2 and TRBJ2-6, with 15 bases fitting TRBD2. V shed 5 bases, J shed 2 bases, and the junction held 10 bases outside the gene matches. From germline, CDR1 is SGHAT and CDR2 FQNNGV. CDR3 length: 20 residues.

There are many counts of this clonotype. V usage is TRBV5-1 and J usage is TRBJ1-5; no reliable D call. V lost 0 bases and J lost 2, with 12 bases in between. The CDR3 spans 16 residues. The germline V gene encodes CDR1 SGHRS and CDR2 YFSETQ. The CDR3 spells CASSLAPGGGNQPQHF. In DNA, the CDR3 is TGCGCCAGCAGCTTGGCCCCAGGTGGTGGCAATCAGCCCCAGCATTTT.

Only a few counts were recorded for this clonotype. The chain carries TRBV11-1 and TRBJ2-7, with 9 bases aligning to TRBD1. In germline, CDR1 is SGHAT, CDR2 FQDESV (reference sequence). The V gene end was trimmed by 2 bases and the J gene end by 2 bases; junction bases not matched to a gene: 16. The CDR3 extends over 19 amino acids. CDR3 sequence (DNA): TGTGCCAGCAGCTTATTCGGCGGGGTACCGGGACAGGGAACCTACGAGCAGTACTTC. It encodes CASSLFGGVPGQGTYEQYF. Combining the CDR3 with reference TRBV11-1 and TRBJ2-7 gives the whole variable domain EAEVAQSPRYKITEKSQAVAFWCDPISGHATLYWYRQILGQGPELLVQFQDESVVDDSQLPKDRFSAERLKGVDSTLKIQPAELGDSAMYLCASSLFGGVPGQGTYEQYFGPGTRLTVT.

This clonotype was found a few times. This chain joins TRBV5-4 and TRBJ2-1; 9 bases are a match to TRBD2. V shed 4 bases, J shed 5 bases, and the junction held 7 bases outside the gene matches. CDR1 and CDR2 from the germline V gene are SGHNT and YYREEE (reference sequence). The CDR3 length is 15 residues. This CDR3 reads CASSRAGGSHNEQFF. The CDR3 nucleotides read TGTGCCAGCAGCAGGGCGGGAGGGTCCCACAATGAGCAGTTCTTC.

A few counts support this clonotype. The chain recombines TRBV7-9 with TRBJ2-4; D uncertain. V was shortened by 1 base and J by 0 bases, with 7 bases between the two germline ends. The germline V gene encodes CDR1 SEHNR and CDR2 FQNEAQ (reference sequence). The CDR3 has 15 amino acids. For the CDR3, the DNA is TGTGCCAGCAGCTTAGATGTGTTAGCCAAAAACATTCAGTACTTC. This sequence encodes CASSLDVLAKNIQYF.

This clonotype was observed a few times. The chain combines TRBV2 with TRBJ2-5; D is uncertain. The CDR3 consists of 10 residues. V was trimmed by 11 bases and J by 4 bases, leaving 8 bases between them. Per the germline V gene, CDR1 is SNHLY and CDR2 is FYNNEI. The CDR3 spells CAGRAETQYF. CDR3 DNA sequence: TGTGCCGGACGGGCAGAGACCCAGTACTTC.

This clonotype was counted at least ten times. This chain connects TRBV5-6 to TRBJ2-7; 8 bases match TRBD2. The CDR3 runs 14 residues. The ends lost 2 bases at V and 12 bases at J; junction bases unmatched: 13. Germline CDR1 and CDR2: SGHDT and YYEEEE. Here the CDR3 reads CASSFGRSSGIGYF. For the CDR3, the DNA is TGTGCCAGCAGCTTTGGTCGGAGTAGCGGGATCGGGTACTTC.

The genes are TRBV21-1 and TRBJ2-1; TRBD2, the D gene given by the table, was not confirmed from the DNA. TRBV21-1 is marked as a pseudogene. The CDR3 runs 15 residues. The CDR3, as DNA: TGTGCCAGCAGCCATGGGACTAGCGGGAGGGTTGAGCAGTTCTTC. It codes for CASSHGTSGRVEQFF.